This TCR beta chain was captured by sequencing in a study of shared clonotypes between healthy human individuals (dated by TCRdb to the early 2020s). Context from the whole study: The cohort included a few men and a couple of women between 18 and 49 years of age. Each donor's leukapheresis produced roughly between roughly 0.85 and 9 billion PBMCs. The study deeply sequenced blood TCR repertoires of five healthy adults to estimate repertoire size and the extent of clonotype sharing between individuals. Libraries were prepared and TCR repertoires were sequenced by different laboratories using diverse techniques, in order to increase sequencing depth and limit assay-specific biases.

The V and J ends are trimmed by 2 bases and 1 base, leaving 9 bases between them. Inclusive of the bounding cysteine and phenylalanine, the CDR3 is 15 residues long. Only CDR3 DNA is held: 45 bases, read in frame from base 1. From a lookup of the germline V gene, CDR1 and CDR2 are WSHSY and SAAADI. Using the deep immunoSEQ assay, multiplex PCR amplified TCR CDR3 regions from genomic DNA. Extracted genomic DNA from each cell subset was distributed evenly across all wells of several immunoSEQ 96-well plates, and each plate was treated as a replicate. For unsorted PBMC, roughly 330 ng of genomic DNA, equivalent to around 30,000 T cell genomes, went into each replicate PCR. Ten immunoSEQ deep assay plates were used to sequence the unsorted PBMC genomic DNA. Purified libraries were quantified with a Qubit 3.0 fluorometer, sized on a Bioanalyzer 2100, and re-quantified with the KAPA Library Quantification kit. Every immunoSEQ 96-well plate was sequenced on a separate single-read 150-cycle Illumina NextSeq 550 flow cell. In the authors' own workflow: Because the immunoSEQ output included only junctional sequences and no quality scores, the filtering could not be the same as the filtering used for full-length reads. Sequences were annotated with PyIR, a Python wrapper for IgBLAST v1.9, and V/J genes and CDR3 were assigned using IMGT germline references. Reads were removed for weak V/J assignments (E-value above 1e-6), missing CDR3, stop codons, out-of-frame junctions, or ambiguous translated residues. V3J clonotypes were defined by identical inferred V gene, J gene, and CDR3 amino acid sequence. To compute the percentage overlap between repertoires, the number of shared unique clonotypes was divided by the size of the smaller repertoire. RTK rarefaction, the Chao1 estimator, and Recon v2.1 estimates of unobserved clonotypes were used to assess repertoire richness. TCRdb limited this immuneACCESS table to in-frame rearrangements with V and J called. A share of clones is missing; checked studies link under half to unresolved V genes, and the rest is unexplained. Clone size and the V and J calls come from that table; the DNA yielded D and trimming. The sample table contains roughly 490,000 clones; only one count was recorded for around 79% of them. Of the sample, approximately 12% is held by the ten largest clones.

The study at large found these results: Pairwise subsampling led to the expectation that sequencing depth would affect the degree of clonotype sharing among donors. Sampling was restricted to blood, and TCR repertoires in tissues likely differ from the TCR repertoires found in blood. Because the study included only a small number of donors, the genetic and exposure-history diversity represented was limited.

In the case of this clone: The antigen this receptor binds is unknown. One base away there is no much larger clone; base qualities are not given.

The donors were healthy, HIV-negative adults who had no recently reported acute infections or vaccinations. All donors were Caucasian adults living in Nashville, Tennessee, USA. In the unsorted samples, approximately 82 million PBMCs were counted, and genomic DNA was extracted using the QIAamp DNA Blood Mini kit. Blood was obtained by leukapheresis, after which PBMCs were separated by Ficoll-Histopaque density gradient centrifugation and cryopreserved in liquid nitrogen vapor phase. The chain employs TRBV10-2 and TRBJ1-5; matching of 6 bases hints at TRBD1 as the D gene. The source material was PBMCs. This TCR derives from a middle-aged woman in good health. Some clones in this sample may be carry-over from other donors' samples. The sequence in DNA is TGCGCCAGCAGTGAGAGGGGGTTAAGCAATCAGCCCCAGCATTTT. This encodes CASSERGLSNQPQHF.